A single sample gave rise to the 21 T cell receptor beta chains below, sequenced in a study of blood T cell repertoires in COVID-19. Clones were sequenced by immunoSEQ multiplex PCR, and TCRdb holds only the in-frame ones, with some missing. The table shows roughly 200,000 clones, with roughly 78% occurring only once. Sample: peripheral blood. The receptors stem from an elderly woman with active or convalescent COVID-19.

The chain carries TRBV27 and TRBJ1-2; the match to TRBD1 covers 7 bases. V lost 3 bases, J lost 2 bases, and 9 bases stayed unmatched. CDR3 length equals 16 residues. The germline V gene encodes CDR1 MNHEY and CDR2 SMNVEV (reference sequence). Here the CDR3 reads CASSFEGGQLNYGYTF. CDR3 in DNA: TGTGCCAGCAGTTTCGAGGGGGGACAGCTAAACTATGGCTACACCTTC.

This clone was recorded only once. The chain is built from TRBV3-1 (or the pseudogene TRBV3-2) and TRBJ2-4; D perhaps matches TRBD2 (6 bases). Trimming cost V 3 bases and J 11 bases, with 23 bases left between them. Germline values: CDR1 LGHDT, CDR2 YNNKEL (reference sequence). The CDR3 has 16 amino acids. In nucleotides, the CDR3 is TGTGCCAGCAGCCACGGTGTCCCACGGACGGAGGGGTTTCAGTACTTC. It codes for CASSHGVPRTEGFQYF.

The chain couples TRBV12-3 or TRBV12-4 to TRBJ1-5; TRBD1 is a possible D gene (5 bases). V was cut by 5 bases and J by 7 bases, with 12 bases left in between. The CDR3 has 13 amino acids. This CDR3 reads CASSIDSIQPQHF. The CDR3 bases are TGTGCCAGCAGTATAGACAGTATCCAGCCCCAGCATTTT.

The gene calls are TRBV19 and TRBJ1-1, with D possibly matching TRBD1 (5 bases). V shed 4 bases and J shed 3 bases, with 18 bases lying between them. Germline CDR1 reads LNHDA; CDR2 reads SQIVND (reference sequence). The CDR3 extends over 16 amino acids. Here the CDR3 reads CASSRGIRSAYTEAFF. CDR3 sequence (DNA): TGTGCCAGTAGTAGGGGCATCCGCAGCGCCTACACTGAAGCTTTCTTT.

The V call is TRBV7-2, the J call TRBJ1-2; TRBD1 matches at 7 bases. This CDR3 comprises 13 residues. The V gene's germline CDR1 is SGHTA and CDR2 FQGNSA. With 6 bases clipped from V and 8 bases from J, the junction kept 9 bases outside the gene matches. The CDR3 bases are TGTGCCAGCAGTCCTGTTGCAGGGGGGGGCTACACCTTC. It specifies CASSPVAGGGYTF.

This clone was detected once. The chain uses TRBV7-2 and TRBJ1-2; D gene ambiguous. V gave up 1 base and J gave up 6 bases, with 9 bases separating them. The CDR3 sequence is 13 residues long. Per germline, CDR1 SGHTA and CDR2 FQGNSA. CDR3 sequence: CASSLVLNNGYTF. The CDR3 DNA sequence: TGTGCCAGCAGCTTAGTGCTGAACAATGGCTACACCTTC.

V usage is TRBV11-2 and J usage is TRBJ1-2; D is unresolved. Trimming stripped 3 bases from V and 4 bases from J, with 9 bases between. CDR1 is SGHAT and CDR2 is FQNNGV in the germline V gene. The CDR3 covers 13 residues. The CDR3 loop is CASSFDGSYGYTF. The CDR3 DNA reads TGTGCCAGCAGCTTCGATGGGAGCTATGGCTACACCTTC.

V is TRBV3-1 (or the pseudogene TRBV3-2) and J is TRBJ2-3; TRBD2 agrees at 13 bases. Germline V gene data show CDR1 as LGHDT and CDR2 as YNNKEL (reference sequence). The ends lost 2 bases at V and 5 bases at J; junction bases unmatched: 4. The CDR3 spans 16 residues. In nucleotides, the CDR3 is TGTGCCAGCAGCCAACGAGGACTAGCGGGGGTAGATACGCAGTATTTT. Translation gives CASSQRGLAGVDTQYF.

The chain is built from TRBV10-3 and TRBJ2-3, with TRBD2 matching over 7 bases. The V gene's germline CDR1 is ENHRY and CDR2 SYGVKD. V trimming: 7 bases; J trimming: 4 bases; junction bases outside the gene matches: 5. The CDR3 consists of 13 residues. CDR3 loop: CAIKSGESDTQYF. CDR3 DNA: TGTGCCATCAAAAGCGGGGAATCAGATACGCAGTATTTT.

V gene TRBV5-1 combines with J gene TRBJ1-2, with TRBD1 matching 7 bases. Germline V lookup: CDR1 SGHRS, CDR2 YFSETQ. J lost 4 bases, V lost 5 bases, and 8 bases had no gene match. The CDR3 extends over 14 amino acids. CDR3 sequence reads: CASSEGQVVYGYTF. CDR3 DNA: TGCGCCAGCAGTGAAGGACAGGTGGTCTATGGCTACACCTTC.

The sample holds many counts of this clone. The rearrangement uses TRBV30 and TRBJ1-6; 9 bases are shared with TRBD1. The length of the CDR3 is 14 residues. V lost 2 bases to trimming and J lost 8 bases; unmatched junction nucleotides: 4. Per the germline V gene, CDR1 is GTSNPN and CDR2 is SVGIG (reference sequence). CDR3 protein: CAWSSGTGYSPLHF. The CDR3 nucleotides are TGTGCCTGGAGTTCCGGGACAGGGTATTCACCCCTCCACTTT.

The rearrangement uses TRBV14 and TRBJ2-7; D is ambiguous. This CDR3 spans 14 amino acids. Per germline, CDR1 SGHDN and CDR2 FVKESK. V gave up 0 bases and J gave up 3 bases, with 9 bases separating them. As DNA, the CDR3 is TGTGCCAGCAGCCAAGACCCGAGGTTCTACGAGCAGTACTTC. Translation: CASSQDPRFYEQYF.

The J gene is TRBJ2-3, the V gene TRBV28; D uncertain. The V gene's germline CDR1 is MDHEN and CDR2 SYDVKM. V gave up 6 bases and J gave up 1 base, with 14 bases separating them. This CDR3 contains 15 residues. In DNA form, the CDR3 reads TGTGCCAGCAGGCCGCTCCTAGAAGGCACAGATACGCAGTATTTT. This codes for CASRPLLEGTDTQYF.

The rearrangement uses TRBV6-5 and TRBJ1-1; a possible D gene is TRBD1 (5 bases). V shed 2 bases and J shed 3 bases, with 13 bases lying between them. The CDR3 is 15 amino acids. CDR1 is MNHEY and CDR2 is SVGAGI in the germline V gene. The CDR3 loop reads CASSYNWGGDTEAFF. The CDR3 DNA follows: TGTGCCAGCAGTTACAACTGGGGAGGGGACACTGAAGCTTTCTTT.

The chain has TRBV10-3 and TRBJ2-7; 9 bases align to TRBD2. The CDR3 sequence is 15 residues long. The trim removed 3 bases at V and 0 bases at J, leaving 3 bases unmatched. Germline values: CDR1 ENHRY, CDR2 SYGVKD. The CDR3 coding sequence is TGTGCCATCAGTGAAGATAGCGGGGGCTCCTACGAGCAGTACTTC. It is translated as CAISEDSGGSYEQYF.

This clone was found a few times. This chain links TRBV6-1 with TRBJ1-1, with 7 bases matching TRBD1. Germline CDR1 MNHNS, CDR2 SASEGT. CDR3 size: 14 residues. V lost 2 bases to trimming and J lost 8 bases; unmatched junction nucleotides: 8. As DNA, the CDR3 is TGTGCCAGCAGTGAACACAAGACAGGGAGGGAAGCTTTCTTT. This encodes CASSEHKTGREAFF.

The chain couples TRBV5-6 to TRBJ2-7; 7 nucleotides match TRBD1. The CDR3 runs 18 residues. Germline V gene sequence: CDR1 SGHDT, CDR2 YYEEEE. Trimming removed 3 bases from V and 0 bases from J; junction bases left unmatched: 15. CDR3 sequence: CASSSRTGDYSSSYEQYF. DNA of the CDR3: TGTGCCAGCAGCTCGAGGACAGGCGACTACTCGAGCTCCTACGAGCAGTACTTC.

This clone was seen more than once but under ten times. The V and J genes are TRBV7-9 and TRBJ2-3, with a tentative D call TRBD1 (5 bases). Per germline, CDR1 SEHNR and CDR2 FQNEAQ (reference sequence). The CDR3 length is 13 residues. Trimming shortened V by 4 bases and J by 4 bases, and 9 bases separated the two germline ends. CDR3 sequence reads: CASSSGLPDTQYF. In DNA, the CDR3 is TGTGCCAGCAGCTCAGGGTTGCCAGATACGCAGTATTTT. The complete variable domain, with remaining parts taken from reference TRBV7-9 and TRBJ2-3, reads DTGVSQNPRHKITKRGQNVTFRCDPISEHNRLYWYRQTLGQGPEFLTYFQNEAQLEKSRLLSDRFSAERPKGSFSTLEIQRTEQGDSAMYLCASSSGLPDTQYFGPGTRLTVL.

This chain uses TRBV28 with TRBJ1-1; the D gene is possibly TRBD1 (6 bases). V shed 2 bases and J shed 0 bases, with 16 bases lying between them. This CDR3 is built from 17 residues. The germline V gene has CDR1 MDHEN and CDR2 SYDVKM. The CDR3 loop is CASSLISRGGVNTEAFF. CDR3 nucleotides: TGTGCCAGCAGTTTAATTTCCAGGGGAGGGGTGAACACTGAAGCTTTCTTT.

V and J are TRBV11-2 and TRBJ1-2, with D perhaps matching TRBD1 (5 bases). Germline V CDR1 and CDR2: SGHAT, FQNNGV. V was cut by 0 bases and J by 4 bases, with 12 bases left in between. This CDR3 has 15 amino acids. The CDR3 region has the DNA TGTGCCAGCAGCTTAGATCCTGGGGCGCCCTATGGCTACACCTTC. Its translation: CASSLDPGAPYGYTF.

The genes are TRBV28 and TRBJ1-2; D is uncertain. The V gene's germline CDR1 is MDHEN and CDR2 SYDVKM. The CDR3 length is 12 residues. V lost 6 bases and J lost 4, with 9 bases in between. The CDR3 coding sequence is TGTGCCAGCAGCCCTGACACCTATGGCTACACCTTC. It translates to CASSPDTYGYTF.